A single sample gave rise to the 20 T cell receptor beta chains below, sequenced in a study of T cells in Graves' hyperthyroidism and ophthalmopathy (dated by TCRdb to the late 2010s). Preparation of the library involved multiplex PCR. The sequencer was an Illumina HiSeq 2000. The TCR beta CDR3 regions were amplified from RNA transcripts. For the first round of RT-PCR on the TCR CDR3, the HTBI primer set was used together with the Qiagen OneStep RT-PCR kit. The public reads were quality trimmed at Q25 with fastp and then assembled into clones with MiXCR by TCRdb, keeping productive beta chains. Here each entry gathers all rows of one CDR3 protein and keeps the most common genes and DNA. This sample gives a few hundred thousand distinct CDR3 sequences in total; about half of them show up just once. Just over 8% of the sample lies in the top ten. Source material: peripheral blood or thyroid tissue (not recorded which). The receptors originated from a young woman with Graves' hyperthyroidism. Donor details come from another sample of the same person, matched by shared clones.

This chain uses TRBV7-6 with TRBJ2-7, with 11 bases identical to TRBD2. The CDR3 has 15 residues. Unmatched junction bases numbered 10, after V lost 5 bases and J lost 7 bases. CDR1 is SGHVS, CDR2 FNYEAQ, per germline. The CDR3 DNA sequence: TGTGCCAGCAGCCGCTCTACTAGCGGGAGTGCTGAGCAGTACTTC. It is translated as CASSRSTSGSAEQYF. Drawing the rest from reference TRBV7-6 and TRBJ2-7, the complete variable domain is GAGVSQSPRYKVTKRGQDVALRCDPISGHVSLYWYRQALGQGPEFLTYFNYEAQQDKSGLPNDRFSAERPEGSISTLTIQRTEQRDSAMYRCASSRSTSGSAEQYFGPGTRLTVT.

Only a few counts were recorded for this clonotype. The chain links TRBV9 to TRBJ2-7; weak D call: TRBD1 (6 bases). The CDR3 length is 14 residues. Per germline, CDR1 SGDLS and CDR2 YYNGEE. V lost 5 bases to trimming and J lost 3 bases, with 15 bases between them. CDR3 nucleotides: TGTGCCAGCAGTTACTACGACAGGAGCTACGAGCAGTACTTC. Translated: CASSYYDRSYEQYF.

CDR3 in amino acids: CASSERFTWAEKLFF. The CDR3 DNA follows: TGTGCCAGCAGTGAAAGGTTTACCTGGGCCGAAAAACTGTTTTTT. The chain is built from TRBV9 and TRBJ1-4; D is unclear. V was trimmed by 5 bases and J by 8 bases, leaving 19 bases between them. Looked up from germline, CDR1 is SGDLS and CDR2 is YYNGEE. The CDR3 has 15 amino acids.

The chain combines TRBV29-1 with TRBJ1-2; D call uncertain. Trimming shortened V by 1 base and J by 6 bases, and 18 bases separated the two germline ends. This CDR3 contains 15 residues. Germline CDR1 reads SQVTM; CDR2 reads ANQGSEA. The CDR3 is CSVEVYGPGPNGYTF. The CDR3 DNA follows: TGCAGCGTTGAAGTCTATGGTCCGGGCCCCAATGGCTACACCTTC.

This clonotype was found once. V is TRBV7-3 and J is TRBJ1-5, with unresolved D. The germline CDR1 and CDR2 sequences are SGHTA and FQGTGA. V lost 5 bases and J 7 bases, leaving 12 bases between the germline ends. The CDR3 runs to 13 residues. The CDR3 DNA follows: TGTGCCAGCAGCCCAGGTGGTGAACAGCCCCAGCATTTT. Amino acid sequence: CASSPGGEQPQHF. Full variable domain (outside the CDR3, taken from reference TRBV7-3 and TRBJ1-5): GAGVSQTPSNKVTEKGKYVELRCDPISGHTALYWYRQSLGQGPEFLIYFQGTGAADDSGLPNDRFFAVRPEGSVSTLKIQRTERGDSAVYLCASSPGGEQPQHFGDGTRLSIL.

About this clonotype itself: A much larger clone is a single base away; this may be a read error. The CDR3 end shows no conserved phenylalanine or tryptophan, and so a read error is likely. The V and J genes are TRBV7-9 and TRBJ1-5; 9 nucleotides line up with TRBD1. The CDR3 is 15 residues long. Germline CDR1 SEHNR, CDR2 FQNEAQ (reference sequence). Trimming took 4 bases from V and 5 from J; bases not matched to a gene: 6. The CDR3 here is CASSSRTGVDQPQHL. The CDR3 bases are TGTGCCAGCAGCTCTCGGACAGGGGTTGATCAGCCCCAGCATCTT.

This clonotype was seen at least ten times. V gene TRBV7-9 combines with J gene TRBJ2-7; 8 bases agree with TRBD1. The trim removed 6 bases at V and 6 bases at J, leaving 4 bases unmatched. The CDR3 is made up of 12 amino acids. The germline CDR1 and CDR2 sequences are SEHNR and FQNEAQ (reference sequence). CDR3 DNA sequence: TGTGCCAGCAGTTGGACAGGGCGCGAGCAGTACTTC. It translates to CASSWTGREQYF.

This clonotype showed up just once. The V gene is TRBV24-1, the J gene TRBJ2-3; D is possibly TRBD1 (6 bases). From germline, CDR1 is KGHDR and CDR2 SFDVKD. Trimming stripped 10 bases from V and 2 bases from J, with 12 bases between. The CDR3 covers 13 residues. CDR3 sequence reads: CATQGTDTDTQYF. In DNA, the CDR3 is TGTGCCACACAGGGAACGGACACAGATACGCAGTATTTT.

The genes are TRBV14 and TRBJ2-5, with D possibly matching TRBD2 (5 bases). The V end was cut by 7 bases, the J end by 5 bases, with 14 bases between. The CDR3 totals 13 residues. Germline values: CDR1 SGHDN, CDR2 FVKESK. The CDR3 sequence: CASNHPGFETQYF. The CDR3 nucleotides read TGTGCCAGCAATCACCCGGGATTCGAGACCCAGTACTTC.

The chain links TRBV6-5 to TRBJ2-7; D gene ambiguous. Germline lookup yields CDR1 MNHEY and CDR2 SVGAGI. Deletions cut 0 bases from V and 0 bases from J, with 9 bases between. The CDR3 has 15 amino acids. The CDR3 reads CASSYSWAGSYEQYF. CDR3 DNA sequence: TGTGCCAGCAGTTACTCCTGGGCAGGCTCCTACGAGCAGTACTTC.

This clonotype has at least ten counts. V and J are TRBV29-1 and TRBJ1-2; TRBD1 aligns across 9 bases. CDR1 SQVTM and CDR2 ANQGSEA come from the germline V gene. The V and J ends lost 6 bases and 0 bases, in that order; junction bases with no gene match: 14. This CDR3 has 17 residues. The CDR3 nucleotides are TGCAGCGTCCTGACCGGGACAGGGTTTTTCGCTAACTATGGCTACACCTTC. Translating it yields CSVLTGTGFFANYGYTF.

CDR3 DNA sequence: TGCAGCGTTGAGGCGGGTCAGGTTAGCGCAGATACGCAGTATTTT. It translates to CSVEAGQVSADTQYF. The chain is built from TRBV29-1 and TRBJ2-3, with D perhaps TRBD2 (5 bases). Germline CDR1 SQVTM, CDR2 ANQGSEA. CDR3 length equals 15 residues. Trimming took off 3 bases at V and 4 bases at J, with 17 bases between the two ends.

The chain recombines TRBV25-1 with TRBJ2-7; D is uncertain. Trimming cost V 5 bases and J 5 bases, with 10 bases left between them. The germline CDR1 and CDR2 sequences are MGHDK and SYGVNS. The CDR3 contains 12 residues. Here the CDR3 DNA reads TGTGCCAGCAGTCCCCTTATCCACGAGCAGTACTTC. Its translation is CASSPLIHEQYF.

The J gene is TRBJ1-1, the V gene TRBV7-6, with D possibly TRBD1 on 5 matching bases. CDR1 is SGHVS, CDR2 FNYEAQ, per germline. Trimming removed 0 bases at V and 8 bases at J, with 10 bases between. CDR3 length: 13 amino acids. The CDR3: CASSLAEGREAFF. CDR3 nucleotide sequence: TGTGCCAGCAGCTTAGCGGAGGGGAGGGAAGCTTTCTTT.

In regard to this clonotype: A read error may be the cause here, since a much bigger clone is one base away. The V gene is TRBV2, the J gene TRBJ1-2, with 8 bases that match TRBD1. V trimming: 2 bases; J trimming: 12 bases; junction bases outside the gene matches: 11. The germline V gene has CDR1 SNHLY and CDR2 FYNNEI. CDR3 length: 14 amino acids. The CDR3 here is CASSERARGQGHTF. The CDR3 DNA reads as TGTGCCAGCAGTGAACGGGCCAGGGGGCAGGGCCACACCTTC.

This chain joins TRBV19 and TRBJ2-6; the D gene is possibly TRBD2 (5 bases). Trimming left V 1 base short and J 1 base short, with 5 bases between. The CDR3 loop spans 15 amino acids. Germline lookup yields CDR1 LNHDA and CDR2 SQIVND (reference sequence). The CDR3 spells CASSIGRSGANVLTF. For the CDR3, the DNA is TGTGCCAGTAGTATAGGGAGGTCTGGGGCCAACGTCCTGACTTTC.

With respect to this clonotype: A much larger clone differs by one base, so this may be a read error. The chain links TRBV2 to TRBJ2-5, with TRBD1 identical over 7 bases. Germline CDR1 and CDR2: SNHLY and FYNNEI. The CDR3 has 16 residues. DNA of the CDR3: TGTGCCAGCAGTGTCGGGACAGTTAGTTTCCCAGAGGCCCAGTACTTC. It specifies CASSVGTVSFPEAQYF.

This clonotype was recorded at least ten times. This rearrangement joins TRBV19 to TRBJ2-7, with D maybe TRBD1 (6 bases). Trimming stripped 4 bases from V and 2 bases from J, with 15 bases between. The CDR3 contains 15 residues. CDR1 is LNHDA, CDR2 SQIVND, per germline (reference sequence). CDR3 protein: CASSNRELPPYEQYF. The DNA for the CDR3 is TGTGCCAGTAGTAACAGGGAGCTACCTCCCTACGAGCAGTACTTC.

V gene TRBV29-1 combines with J gene TRBJ2-7, with a tentative D call TRBD1 (6 bases). With 8 bases removed from V and 5 bases from J, the gap between germline ends came to 16 bases. CDR3 length: 12 amino acids. CDR1 SQVTM and CDR2 ANQGSEA come from the germline V gene. CDR3 bases: TGCAGCACCAGTTACAGGGATAACGAGCAGTACTTC. This codes for CSTSYRDNEQYF.

This clonotype was recorded at least ten times. The chain uses TRBV10-3 and TRBJ1-4; D might be TRBD1 (6 bases). This CDR3 spans 15 amino acids. V gave up 3 bases and J gave up 7 bases, with 15 bases separating them. In germline, CDR1 is ENHRY, CDR2 SYGVKD. CDR3 region: CAISEGLGHLEKLFF. The CDR3 DNA sequence: TGTGCCATCAGTGAAGGGCTGGGACATCTTGAAAAACTGTTTTTT.